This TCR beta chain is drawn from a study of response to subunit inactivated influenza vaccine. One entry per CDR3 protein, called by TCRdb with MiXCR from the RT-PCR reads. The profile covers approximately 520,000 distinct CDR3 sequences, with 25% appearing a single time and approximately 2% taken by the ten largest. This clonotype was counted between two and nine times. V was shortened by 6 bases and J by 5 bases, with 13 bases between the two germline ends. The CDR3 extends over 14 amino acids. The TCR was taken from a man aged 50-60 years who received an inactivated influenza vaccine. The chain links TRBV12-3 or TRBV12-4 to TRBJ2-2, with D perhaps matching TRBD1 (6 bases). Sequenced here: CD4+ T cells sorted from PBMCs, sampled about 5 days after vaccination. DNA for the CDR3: TGTGCCAGCAGGAGGGGGACATGGACCGGGGAGCTGTTTTTT. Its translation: CASRRGTWTGELFF.